A selection of T cell receptor beta chains follows, all from one sample in a study of a mutant IDH1 vaccine in newly diagnosed glioma. Libraries were prepared by immunoSEQ multiplex PCR; TCRdb keeps only in-frame clonotypes and omits some of them. The sample holds tens of thousands of clones, around 80% seen once. For these receptors, no antigen is known. The specimen comprised PBMCs, sampled from a glioma patient whose treatment included an IDH1 peptide vaccine. Receptors originate from a man aged 25-45 years with glioma. CDR3s include the opening cysteine and the closing phenylalanine or tryptophan. The D gene is left open where the match is weak. For some rows the clone size is stated as once, few or many, or as a class when expanded; others skip it.

.	TRBV7-2	.	TRBJ2-1	CASSPYIHNEQFF	TGTGCCAGCAGCCCTTATATCCACAATGAGCAGTTCTTC
few	TRBV5-1	TRBD1	TRBJ1-2	CASSLLGTGDYGYTF	TGCGCCAGCAGCTTACTAGGGACAGGGGACTATGGCTACACCTTC
.	TRBV19	TRBD1	TRBJ1-5	CASSPRTGSYSNQPQHF	TGTGCCAGTAGTCCAAGGACAGGTTCGTATAGCAATCAGCCCCAGCATTTT
.	TRBV2	.	TRBJ1-2	CASSWGRTNYGYTF	TGTGCCAGCAGTTGGGGACGGACGAACTATGGCTACACCTTC
.	TRBV12-5	TRBD1	TRBJ1-1	CASGLVGAVGQSNTEAFF	TGTGCTAGTGGTTTGGTGGGCGCAGTGGGACAGTCGAACACTGAAGCTTTCTTT
.	TRBV19	.	TRBJ1-5	CASSRVRRSNQPQHF	TGTGCCAGTAGTAGGGTCCGGCGGAGCAATCAGCCCCAGCATTTT
.	TRBV7-8	.	TRBJ1-3	CASSLLHLPSGNTIYF	TGTGCCAGCAGCCTTCTACACCTACCCTCTGGAAACACCATATATTTT
.	TRBV20-1	.	TRBJ2-7	CSARLGDEQYF	TGCAGTGCCCGCCTGGGGGACGAGCAGTACTTC
.	TRBV29-1	.	TRBJ1-1	CSPHLNTEAFF	TGCAGCCCCCATCTGAACACTGAAGCTTTCTTT
once	TRBV6-1	.	TRBJ2-4	CASSEAGPMTRAKNIQYF	TGTGCCAGCAGTGAAGCCGGGCCTATGACGAGGGCCAAAAACATTCAGTACTTC
.	TRBV30	.	TRBJ2-2	CAWIYQGVTAGELFF	TGTGCCTGGATCTACCAGGGTGTCACGGCCGGGGAGCTGTTTTTT
.	TRBV27	TRBD1	TRBJ1-4	CASSPGQGATNEKLFF	TGTGCCAGCAGCCCGGGACAGGGGGCAACTAATGAAAAACTGTTTTTT
.	TRBV20-1	.	TRBJ2-7	CSAVILYEQYF	TGCAGTGCCGTCATTTTGTACGAGCAGTACTTC
.	TRBV6-5	.	TRBJ1-6	CASSYRAVNSPLHF	TGTGCCAGCAGTTACCGGGCAGTTAATTCACCCCTCCACTTT
.	TRBV10-1	TRBD1	TRBJ2-1	CASSESRDSTYNEQFF	TGCGCCAGCAGTGAGTCGAGGGACAGTACTTACAATGAGCAGTTCTTC
.	TRBV6-1	TRBD1	TRBJ1-6	CASSSKGQVNSPLHF	TGTGCCAGCAGCTCAAAGGGACAGGTTAATTCACCCCTCCACTTT